This entry is about one T cell receptor beta chain. Expressed TCRB transcripts were sequenced because the entire RNA isolate underwent reverse transcription. The assay was immunoSEQ multiplex PCR, and TCRdb's table has in-frame clones only and misses some. The repertoire holds roughly 250,000 clones, with 9.6% as singletons. V was trimmed by 2 bases and J by 2 bases, leaving 12 bases between them. The germline V gene has CDR1 SGHRS and CDR2 YFSETQ. The CDR3 totals 15 residues. This sample stems from a study of beta chain features in type 1 diabetes. This receptor was taken from a woman younger than 35 in good health. Input material: naive CD4+ T cells from blood. V and J are TRBV5-1 and TRBJ2-3, with D possibly TRBD1 on 6 matching bases. CDR3 sequence (DNA): TGCGCCAGCAGCTTAAACAGGGATCCCACAGATACGCAGTATTTT. Its translation: CASSLNRDPTDTQYF.